Given below is one TCR beta chain in context. As processed by the authors: Reference gene primer amplification gave nucleated cell count estimates. TCRdb's copy holds only in-frame clones and misses some; the assay was immunoSEQ multiplex PCR. The V and J calls and clone size come from that table; D and trimming were worked out from the DNA. The sample contains 250,000 to 350,000 clones, 86% of which appear only once. This sample is part of a study of blood T cell repertoires in COVID-19. Study at large: The United States, Italy and Spain were the sources of the acute and convalescent COVID-19 samples. The analysed material was cDNA or gDNA that came from T cells, B-cell-depleted T cells, or PBMCs.

Trimming took 4 bases from V and 8 from J; bases not matched to a gene: 16. This CDR3 has 17 amino acids. The germline CDR1 and CDR2 sequences are MDHEN and SYDVKM. The J gene is TRBJ2-1, the V gene TRBV28; 8 bases are a match to TRBD2. The specimen was peripheral blood. This receptor was obtained from a woman in her 50s with acute or convalescent COVID-19. The CDR3 DNA reads as TGTGCCAGCAGTTCCCCCATGGGAGCGGGAGAGCGCGATGAGCAGTTCTTC. It yields the protein CASSSPMGAGERDEQFF.